Below are 22 T cell receptor beta chains sequenced from a single sample in a study of regulatory T cells in long-lasting Graves disease. Time point described: newly diagnosed GD, antithyroid drugs for less than 3 months. RNA extracted from PBMCs served as the sequencing template. In building TCR beta libraries, iRepertoire HTBI primers were used together with Arm-PCR of CDR3 regions. MiXCR was run by TCRdb on the multiplex PCR reads, yielding one entry per CDR3 protein. In the table there are about 500,000 distinct CDR3 sequences, around 12% of which are singletons. Separately, the same data were catalogued under a study of T cells in Graves' hyperthyroidism and ophthalmopathy.

The source material was peripheral blood mononuclear cells (PBMCs), sampled at new diagnosis, from a patient treated with antithyroid drugs. The source of these receptors is a woman aged 30 to 39 with Graves disease.

This clonotype was seen repeatedly, ten times or more. V gene TRBV29-1 combines with J gene TRBJ2-7; D may match TRBD1 or TRBD2 (7 bases each). Germline V gene sequence: CDR1 SQVTM, CDR2 ANQGSEA. This CDR3 contains 15 residues. The V end lost 8 bases, the J end lost 3 bases, and 23 bases lay between the germline ends. The CDR3 DNA reads as TGCAGCCGGCCCCAGGGGGGAGGGTTCCTCTACGAGCAGTACTTC. Its protein is CSRPQGGGFLYEQYF.

The chain recombines TRBV10-3 with TRBJ1-3; no definite D call. Trimming left V 8 bases short and J 3 bases short, with 8 bases between. From germline, CDR1 is ENHRY and CDR2 SYGVKD. This CDR3 comprises 12 residues. In DNA form, the CDR3 reads TGTGCCATCGGTCCGGGTGGAAACACCATATATTTT. As protein: CAIGPGGNTIYF.

At least ten counts were recorded for this clonotype. V usage is TRBV27 and J usage is TRBJ2-7; 11 nucleotides align to TRBD2. V shed 4 bases, J shed 0 bases, and the junction held 5 bases outside the gene matches. Looked up from germline, CDR1 is MNHEY and CDR2 is SMNVEV (reference sequence). The CDR3 runs 16 residues. CDR3 amino acids: CASSSPSGRPSYEQYF. The CDR3 nucleotides are TGTGCCAGCAGTTCACCTAGCGGGAGGCCCTCCTACGAGCAGTACTTC.

Concerning this clonotype: The junction differs from germline at one of its ends, possibly a read error. The V gene is TRBV30, the J gene TRBJ2-3, with 9 bases identical to TRBD2. CDR1 is GTSNPN, CDR2 SVGIG, per germline (reference sequence). This CDR3 is built from 14 residues. DNA for the CDR3: TGTGCTTGGACTAGCGCGCAACCCACAGATACGCAGTATTTT. Protein sequence: CAWTSAQPTDTQYF.

The chain is built from TRBV15 and TRBJ2-2; the match to TRBD2 covers 11 bases. Trimming at V came to 3 bases and at J to 3 bases, leaving 12 bases not matched to a gene. In germline, CDR1 is LNHNV, CDR2 YYDKDF (reference sequence). The CDR3 has 19 residues. The CDR3 protein is CATSSFTSGRARDTGELFF. The CDR3 coding sequence is TGTGCCACCAGCAGTTTTACTAGCGGGAGAGCAAGGGACACCGGGGAGCTGTTTTTT.

This chain joins TRBV6-9 and TRBJ2-3, with TRBD1 matching 7 bases. V shed 3 bases and J 1 base; nucleotides not matched to a gene: 4. This CDR3 comprises 15 residues. Germline V gene lookup returns CDR1 MNHGY and CDR2 SVAAGI. The CDR3 bases are TGTGCCAGCAGTTACCTCACAGGGGGCACAGATACGCAGTATTTT. It codes for CASSYLTGGTDTQYF.

This clonotype has at least ten counts. This chain connects TRBV11-3 to TRBJ2-1, with 7 positions matching TRBD2. This CDR3 has 20 amino acids. V lost 3 bases and J lost 0; bases outside the gene matches: 17. Germline CDR1 SGHNT, CDR2 YENEEA. The CDR3 DNA reads as TGTGCCAGCAGCTTGAGGACTAGTATAATAGGCAAGAGCTCCTACAATGAGCAGTTCTTC. Protein sequence: CASSLRTSIIGKSSYNEQFF.

Many counts were recorded for this clonotype. The genes are TRBV19 and TRBJ2-1; the D gene is possibly TRBD2 (5 bases). Between the trimmed V and J ends, which lost 9 bases and 9 bases, there was a span of 12 bases. This CDR3 has 11 amino acids. Germline V gene data show CDR1 as LNHDA and CDR2 as SQIVND (reference sequence). CDR3 region: CASSYRGEQFF. Written as DNA, the CDR3 is TGTGCCAGCAGTTACCGGGGTGAGCAGTTCTTC. The full variable domain, rest sourced from reference TRBV19 and TRBJ2-1, is DGGITQSPKYLFRKEGQNVTLSCEQNLNHDAMYWYRQDPGQGLRLIYYSQIVNDFQKGDIAEGYSVSREKKESFPLTVTSAQKNPTAFYLCASSYRGEQFFGPGTRLTVL.

A few counts support this clonotype. Given a much more abundant clone one base away, this may be a read error. V and J are TRBV6-5 and TRBJ2-6, with a tentative D call TRBD2 (6 bases). CDR3 size: 20 residues. Between the trimmed V and J ends, which lost 2 bases and 0 bases, there was a span of 20 bases. Germline values: CDR1 MNHEY, CDR2 SVGAGI. The CDR3 loop is CASSYLGWRELSSGANVLTF. DNA of the CDR3: TGTGCCAGCAGTTACCTTGGGTGGAGGGAACTCAGCTCTGGGGCCAACGTCCTGACTTTC.

This clonotype was picked up many times. The CDR3 nucleotides read TGTGCCAGCAGTCGTCGACAGAACTATGGCTACACCTTC. Its translation: CASSRRQNYGYTF. V gene TRBV6-1 combines with J gene TRBJ1-2; D may be TRBD1 (5 bases). CDR3 length equals 13 residues. Germline CDR1 and CDR2: MNHNS and SASEGT. Trimming stripped 5 bases from V and 2 bases from J, with 9 bases between.

This clonotype was seen ten or more times. The chain uses TRBV12-3 or TRBV12-4 and TRBJ2-7, with D perhaps TRBD2 (6 bases). Trimming pared 5 bases from V and 4 bases from J, leaving 12 bases between. This CDR3 comprises 13 residues. The CDR3 nucleotides are TGTGCCAGCAGTCCCAGACTAGGTTACGAGCAGTACTTC. Its protein is CASSPRLGYEQYF.

This clonotype has ten or more counts. CDR3 in amino acids: CASSIDRLPGLHNEQFF. In nucleotides, the CDR3 is TGTGCCAGTAGTATAGACCGATTACCGGGACTACACAATGAGCAGTTCTTC. The chain joins TRBV19 to TRBJ2-1; TRBD2 matches 7 bases. The CDR3 length is 17 residues. In germline, CDR1 is LNHDA, CDR2 SQIVND (reference sequence). J was trimmed by 5 bases and V by 0 bases; bases with no gene match: 10. Looking up the rest from reference TRBV19 and TRBJ2-1 gives the full variable domain: DGGITQSPKYLFRKEGQNVTLSCEQNLNHDAMYWYRQDPGQGLRLIYYSQIVNDFQKGDIAEGYSVSREKKESFPLTVTSAQKNPTAFYLCASSIDRLPGLHNEQFFGPGTRLTVL.

The genes are TRBV10-3 and TRBJ2-7; 12 bases line up with TRBD2. Germline lookup yields CDR1 ENHRY and CDR2 SYGVKD. The CDR3 runs 15 residues. J was trimmed by 3 bases and V by 4 bases; bases with no gene match: 4. Written as DNA, the CDR3 is TGTGCCATCAGTGGGAGACTAGCGGGGGTCTACGAGCAGTACTTC. It encodes CAISGRLAGVYEQYF.

This clonotype came up many times. The chain employs TRBV18 and TRBJ2-3; TRBD2 matches 10 bases. The CDR3 consists of 14 residues. The germline V gene encodes CDR1 KGHSH and CDR2 LQKENI. The trim removed 8 bases at V and 5 bases at J, leaving 7 bases unmatched. For the CDR3, the DNA is TGTGCCAGCAGTCCGCGACTAGCGGGAGATACGCAGTATTTT. This gives the protein CASSPRLAGDTQYF. Drawing the rest from reference TRBV18 and TRBJ2-3, the complete variable domain is NAGVMQNPRHLVRRRGQEARLRCSPMKGHSHVYWYRQLPEEGLKFMVYLQKENIIDESGMPKERFSAEFPKEGPSILRIQQVVRGDSAAYFCASSPRLAGDTQYFGPGTRLTVL.

At least ten counts were recorded for this clonotype. The V call is TRBV7-9, the J call TRBJ2-1; TRBD2 aligns across 15 bases. Germline-derived CDR1 and CDR2 are SEHNR and FQNEAQ (reference sequence). V lost 3 bases and J lost 7; bases outside the gene matches: 1. The CDR3 runs to 15 residues. The CDR3 sequence: CASSFGTSGRNEQFF. CDR3 nucleotides: TGTGCCAGCAGCTTCGGGACTAGCGGGAGGAATGAGCAGTTCTTC.

The chain employs TRBV19 and TRBJ2-1; D gene ambiguous. CDR3 size: 14 residues. V gave up 1 base and J gave up 7 bases, with 11 bases separating them. Germline-derived CDR1 and CDR2 are LNHDA and SQIVND (reference sequence). The CDR3 protein is CASSIGAGLNEQFF. CDR3 DNA: TGTGCCAGTAGTATAGGAGCCGGGTTGAATGAGCAGTTCTTC.

At least ten counts were recorded for this clonotype. The chain is built from TRBV28 and TRBJ2-2; maybe TRBD2 (5 bases). Germline loops: CDR1 MDHEN, CDR2 SYDVKM. The germline V and J ends were trimmed by 4 bases and 0 bases, with 21 bases remaining between them. The CDR3 has 19 residues. CDR3 nucleotide sequence: TGTGCCAGCAGTTCCGTCCGAAGCGGCGGGCACGCGAACACCGGGGAGCTGTTTTTT. Protein sequence: CASSSVRSGGHANTGELFF.

For this clonotype: It may be a read error: a sequence one base away is much more abundant. The J gene is TRBJ2-6, the V gene TRBV19; D remains unclear. V lost 3 bases to trimming and J lost 2 bases, with 8 bases between them. The CDR3 extends over 15 amino acids. The germline V gene encodes CDR1 LNHDA and CDR2 SQIVND (reference sequence). The CDR3 DNA is TGTGCCAGTAGTATGGGGATCCCTGGGGCCAACGTCCTGACTTTC. This encodes CASSMGIPGANVLTF.

The chain recombines TRBV28 with TRBJ2-1, with TRBD2 identical over 7 bases. V was pared by 5 bases and J by 5 bases, with 9 bases of the junction left unmatched. CDR3 length equals 15 residues. Germline lookup yields CDR1 MDHEN and CDR2 SYDVKM. CDR3 DNA sequence: TGTGCCAGCAGTCCCCCACGGGAGGCCCACAATGAGCAGTTCTTC. It is translated as CASSPPREAHNEQFF.

This clonotype was seen once. The chain has TRBV7-9 and TRBJ2-4, with TRBD2 identical over 11 bases. V lost 3 bases to trimming and J lost 0 bases; unmatched junction nucleotides: 4. CDR3 length equals 17 residues. Per the germline V gene, CDR1 is SEHNR and CDR2 is FQNEAQ (reference sequence). For the CDR3, the DNA is TGTGCCAGCAGCTTTAATGGACTAGCGGGAGCCAAAAACATTCAGTACTTC. This gives the protein CASSFNGLAGAKNIQYF. Full variable domain (outside the CDR3, taken from reference TRBV7-9 and TRBJ2-4): DTGVSQNPRHKITKRGQNVTFRCDPISEHNRLYWYRQTLGQGPEFLTYFQNEAQLEKSRLLSDRFSAERPKGSFSTLEIQRTEQGDSAMYLCASSFNGLAGAKNIQYFGAGTRLSVL.

As for this clonotype: Mismatch with germline at one junction end may stem from a read error. This chain links TRBV12-3 or TRBV12-4 with TRBJ1-5; possible D gene TRBD1, 5 bases. CDR3 length equals 16 residues. This CDR3 reads CACSPADSESNQPQHF. DNA of the CDR3: TGTGCCTGCAGCCCGGCCGACAGTGAGAGCAATCAGCCCCAGCATTTT.

The chain recombines TRBV2 with TRBJ2-4; D possibly corresponds to TRBD2 (6 bases). CDR1 is SNHLY, CDR2 FYNNEI, per germline. This CDR3 comprises 15 residues. The V end was cut by 5 bases, the J end by 1 base, with 12 bases between. The CDR3 DNA reads as TGTGCCAGCAGTCTGGAGGGAGAGGCCAAAAACATTCAGTACTTC. This gives the protein CASSLEGEAKNIQYF. Full variable domain (missing parts from reference TRBV2 and TRBJ2-4): EPEVTQTPSHQVTQMGQEVILRCVPISNHLYFYWYRQILGQKVEFLVSFYNNEISEKSEIFDDQFSVERPDGSNFTLKIRSTKLEDSAMYFCASSLEGEAKNIQYFGAGTRLSVL.